This TCR beta chain was recorded in a study of cytomegalovirus exposure and HLA in healthy donors. Broader study findings: Rarity marked most TCR sequences, yet some public TCRs occurred in many donors. According to the study, 150 to 200 TCR beta chains were cytomegalovirus-associated. Reportedly, cytomegalovirus status was diagnosed with high sensitivity and specificity.

The data were produced by immunoSEQ multiplex PCR, yet TCRdb's version contains in-frame clones alone and is incomplete. The sample has around 90,000 clones, roughly 84% seen once. Germline trimming cut 4 bases from V and 1 base from J; bases unmatched to any gene: 6. This CDR3 region has 16 residues. Germline lookup yields CDR1 MGHRA and CDR2 YSYEKL. Concerning this clone itself: Its antigen is undetermined.

Sequencing used PBMCs. The sequence came from a woman under 30 in good health and CMV-seropositive. The J gene is TRBJ1-3, the V gene TRBV4-1, with 8 bases identical to TRBD1. CDR3 region: CASSLSQGASGNTIYF. DNA of the CDR3: TGCGCCAGCAGCCTATCCCAGGGGGCGTCTGGAAACACCATATATTTT.